A selection of T cell receptor beta chains follows, all from one sample in a study of shared clonotypes between healthy human individuals. This table comes from immunoSEQ multiplex PCR, and its TCRdb copy is limited to in-frame clones, with some not included. The table has approximately 440,000 clones, 75% to 80% seen once. Material: PBMCs. The source is a woman aged 40 to 55 in good health. Some clones in this sample may be carry-over from other donors' samples. Both conserved end residues are part of each CDR3. A D gene is named only where the DNA matches it firmly. The listing skips clone size in some rows; elsewhere it reads once, few, many or a size class.

j_call: TRBJ1-1; d_call: -; v_call: TRBV13; clone_size: -; cdr3_nt: TGTGCCAGCAGCTGGGGAGCGGGGGGCGAAACGAACACTGAAGCTTTCTTT; cdr3_aa: CASSWGAGGETNTEAFF
j_call: TRBJ2-2; d_call: TRBD2; v_call: TRBV4-1; clone_size: -; cdr3_nt: TGCGCCAGCAGCCACCCCGGACTAGCGGGAGGACCCGGGGAGCTGTTTTTT; cdr3_aa: CASSHPGLAGGPGELFF
j_call: TRBJ1-2; d_call: TRBD1; v_call: TRBV28; clone_size: -; cdr3_nt: TGTGCCAGCAGTTCTCCGGGACAGGGGGGATTGGGCTATGGCTACACCTTC; cdr3_aa: CASSSPGQGGLGYGYTF
j_call: TRBJ2-1; d_call: -; v_call: TRBV6-1; clone_size: many; cdr3_nt: TGTGCCAGCAGTGAAGCCGTCGAGAATGAGCAGTTCTTC; cdr3_aa: CASSEAVENEQFF
j_call: TRBJ2-2; d_call: -; v_call: TRBV15; clone_size: -; cdr3_nt: TGTGCCACCAGCAGAGACCGAGACACCGGGGAGCTGTTTTTT; cdr3_aa: CATSRDRDTGELFF
j_call: TRBJ2-2; d_call: -; v_call: TRBV9; clone_size: -; cdr3_nt: TGTGCCAGCAGCGTAGATTTATACACCGGGGAGCTGTTTTTT; cdr3_aa: CASSVDLYTGELFF
j_call: TRBJ2-3; d_call: -; v_call: TRBV28; clone_size: many; cdr3_nt: TGTGCCAGCAGTTTGGGACCTAAATTCACAGATACGCAGTATTTT; cdr3_aa: CASSLGPKFTDTQYF
j_call: TRBJ1-5; d_call: -; v_call: TRBV19; clone_size: few; cdr3_nt: TGTGCCAGTAGTTTAGACGATCAGCCCCAGCATTTT; cdr3_aa: CASSLDDQPQHF
j_call: TRBJ1-3; d_call: -; v_call: TRBV7-9; clone_size: -; cdr3_nt: TGTGCCAGCAGCTTAGGAAGTAGCAACACCATATATTTT; cdr3_aa: CASSLGSSNTIYF
j_call: TRBJ2-7; d_call: TRBD2; v_call: TRBV11-2; clone_size: -; cdr3_nt: TGTGCCAGCAGCTTCGGGACTAGCGGGAGCGAGCAGTACTTC; cdr3_aa: CASSFGTSGSEQYF
j_call: TRBJ1-5; d_call: -; v_call: TRBV28; clone_size: -; cdr3_nt: TGTGCCAGCAACCCCCACAGGCGAGTGCTCTATCAGCCCCAGCATTTT; cdr3_aa: CASNPHRRVLYQPQHF
j_call: TRBJ1-1; d_call: -; v_call: TRBV7-6; clone_size: -; cdr3_nt: TGTGCCAGCAGCTCCCAGAGGAACACTGAAGCTTTCTTT; cdr3_aa: CASSSQRNTEAFF
j_call: TRBJ2-7; d_call: -; v_call: TRBV28; clone_size: -; cdr3_nt: TGTGCCAGCAGTGTTGGGTACGAGCAGTACTTC; cdr3_aa: CASSVGYEQYF
j_call: TRBJ2-2; d_call: -; v_call: TRBV5-1; clone_size: -; cdr3_nt: TGCGCCAGCAGCTTGGCGGGCGGGACCGGGGAGCTGTTTTTT; cdr3_aa: CASSLAGGTGELFF
j_call: TRBJ2-7; d_call: -; v_call: TRBV2; clone_size: many; cdr3_nt: TGTGCCAGCCAAAAACACGATAAGGGCTACGAGCAGTACTTC; cdr3_aa: CASQKHDKGYEQYF
j_call: TRBJ2-5; d_call: TRBD2; v_call: TRBV11-2; clone_size: -; cdr3_nt: TGTGCCAGCAGCCCTAGTGCGGGAGGAGAGACCCAGTACTTC; cdr3_aa: CASSPSAGGETQYF
j_call: TRBJ1-2; d_call: -; v_call: TRBV9; clone_size: -; cdr3_nt: TGTGCCAGCAGGAAACAGGGATTTTCTAACTATGGCTACACCTTC; cdr3_aa: CASRKQGFSNYGYTF
j_call: TRBJ1-3; d_call: -; v_call: TRBV6-1; clone_size: -; cdr3_nt: TGTGCCAGCAGTGGGCGGGTAGGGCAGGACACCATATATTTT; cdr3_aa: CASSGRVGQDTIYF
j_call: TRBJ2-5; d_call: -; v_call: TRBV5-4; clone_size: -; cdr3_nt: TGTGCCAGCAGCTTGCTTGGGGAGACCCAGTACTTC; cdr3_aa: CASSLLGETQYF
j_call: TRBJ1-5; d_call: -; v_call: TRBV28; clone_size: -; cdr3_nt: TGTGCCATCAGACCCGGACAGTATAGCAATCAGCCCCAGCATTTT; cdr3_aa: CAIRPGQYSNQPQHF
j_call: TRBJ2-2; d_call: TRBD2; v_call: TRBV5-6; clone_size: -; cdr3_nt: TGTGCCACCTCTGGGACTAGCGGGAGGGGAGAGGAGCTGTTTTTT; cdr3_aa: CATSGTSGRGEELFF
j_call: TRBJ2-5; d_call: TRBD2; v_call: TRBV27; clone_size: many; cdr3_nt: TGTGCCAGCAGTTTAGGTACTAGCGGAGAGACCCAGTACTTC; cdr3_aa: CASSLGTSGETQYF
j_call: TRBJ2-1; d_call: -; v_call: TRBV7-3; clone_size: -; cdr3_nt: TGTGCCAGCAGCTTAAGGGCGGAACCATACAATGAGCAGTTCTTC; cdr3_aa: CASSLRAEPYNEQFF
j_call: TRBJ1-2; d_call: -; v_call: TRBV6-1; clone_size: -; cdr3_nt: TGTGCCAGCCGAGTTGGCGGGCGGGCTAACTATGGCTACACCTTC; cdr3_aa: CASRVGGRANYGYTF
j_call: TRBJ2-5; d_call: -; v_call: TRBV4-1; clone_size: once; cdr3_nt: TGCGCCAGCAGCCAAGCCCCGGGACCGGAGACCCAGTACTTC; cdr3_aa: CASSQAPGPETQYF
j_call: TRBJ2-3; d_call: TRBD1; v_call: TRBV4-3; clone_size: many; cdr3_nt: TGCGCCAGCAGCCAAGATAGGACAGGGCCAGATACGCAGTATTTT; cdr3_aa: CASSQDRTGPDTQYF